The 12 T cell receptor beta chains reported below all come from one sample, sequenced in a study of T cell repertoires in cytomegalovirus infection. These TCRs' antigens remain unknown. Using its own MiXCR run on the reads, TCRdb lists one record per CDR3 protein. This table holds approximately 590,000 distinct CDR3 sequences, about 39% found once. The starting material was cultured PBMCs, obtained from culture after CMV antigen stimulation. Receptor source: a human donor in good health (CMV status not recorded). Some clones in this sample may be carry-over from other donors' samples.

A few counts support this clonotype. V usage is TRBV6-1 and J usage is TRBJ2-3, with D possibly being TRBD2 (6 bases). Deletions cut 7 bases from V and 1 base from J, with 15 bases between. The CDR3 has 15 amino acids. Looked up from germline, CDR1 is MNHNS and CDR2 is SASEGT. Written as DNA, the CDR3 is TGTGCCAGCACCTTAGCGGCGTCGGGCACAGATACGCAGTATTTT. Translation: CASTLAASGTDTQYF.

This clonotype was recorded a few times. The chain joins TRBV7-9 to TRBJ2-3; possible D gene TRBD2, 6 bases. The V end lost 8 bases, the J end lost 2 bases, and 14 bases lay between the germline ends. Germline V CDR1 and CDR2: SEHNR, FQNEAQ (reference sequence). This CDR3 is built from 14 residues. CDR3 DNA sequence: TGTGCCAGCGCGGGGACGGGGCTCACAGATACGCAGTATTTT. Its translation: CASAGTGLTDTQYF.

This clonotype was detected only a few times. The DNA for the CDR3 is TGTGCCAGCAGCGAAAGAACGGTCCTAGCCAAAAACATTCAGTACTTC. Translation gives CASSERTVLAKNIQYF. The V and J genes are TRBV7-8 and TRBJ2-4, with D unclear. Looked up from germline, CDR1 is SGHVS and CDR2 is FQNEAQ. Trimming removed 5 bases at V and 0 bases at J, with 14 bases between. The CDR3 contains 16 residues. Filled out from reference TRBV7-8 and TRBJ2-4, the complete variable domain reads GAGVSQSPRYKVAKRGQDVALRCDPISGHVSLFWYQQALGQGPEFLTYFQNEAQLDKSGLPSDRFFAERPEGSVSTLKIQRTQQEDSAVYLCASSERTVLAKNIQYFGAGTRLSVL.

The rearrangement links TRBV7-2 to TRBJ2-5, with D perhaps TRBD2 (5 bases). Deletions cut 6 bases from V and 7 bases from J, with 21 bases between. CDR1 and CDR2 from the germline V gene are SGHTA and FQGNSA. CDR3 length: 15 residues. CDR3 in DNA: TGTGCCAGCAGTCCACAGAAAGGGAGAGTTGGGACCCAGTACTTC. Translating it yields CASSPQKGRVGTQYF.

This clonotype showed up just a few times. One junction end does not reproduce the germline sequence, and a read error may be involved. The rearrangement links TRBV7-2 to TRBJ2-5; 7 positions match TRBD2. CDR1 and CDR2 from the germline V gene are SGHTA and FQGNSA. This CDR3 comprises 11 residues. The CDR3 region is CASSASGRTGF. The CDR3 DNA reads TGTGCCAGCAGCGCTAGCGGACGAACTGGCTTC. Using reference TRBV7-2 and TRBJ2-5 for the parts outside the CDR3, the full variable domain is GAGVSQSPSNKVTEKGKDVELRCDPISGHTALYWYRQSLGQGLEFLIYFQGNSAPDKSGLPSDRFSAERTGGSVSTLTIQRTQQEDSAVYLCASSASGRTGFGPGTRLLVL.

The gene calls are TRBV6-2 or TRBV6-3 and TRBJ2-5; 9 nucleotides match TRBD2. The junction had 3 bases not matched to a gene; V was cut back by 6 bases and J by 1 base. Germline loops: CDR1 MNHEY, CDR2 SVGEGT. The CDR3 extends over 14 amino acids. CDR3 region: CASRSSGGQETQYF. CDR3 bases: TGTGCCAGCAGGAGTAGCGGGGGCCAAGAGACCCAGTACTTC.

The sample holds many counts of this clonotype. The rearrangement uses TRBV12-3 or TRBV12-4 and TRBJ2-1; 7 bases line up with TRBD2. V shed 6 bases, J shed 6 bases, and the junction held 2 bases outside the gene matches. The CDR3 has 12 amino acids. The CDR3 DNA sequence: TGTGCCAGCAGCTGGGGGGGCAATGAGCAGTTCTTC. Its translation is CASSWGGNEQFF.

This chain joins TRBV5-4 and TRBJ1-3; D not resolved. This CDR3 is built from 16 residues. Germline values: CDR1 SGHNT, CDR2 YYREEE (reference sequence). V shed 0 bases and J shed 0 bases, with 10 bases lying between them. The CDR3, as DNA: TGTGCCAGCAGCTTGGATGGACCTTTCTCTGGAAACACCATATATTTT. It specifies CASSLDGPFSGNTIYF.

The genes are TRBV19 and TRBJ1-5, with D unresolved. Germline CDR1 is LNHDA and CDR2 is SQIVND (reference sequence). The CDR3 loop spans 15 amino acids. V was pared by 8 bases and J by 0 bases, with 14 bases between. This CDR3 reads CASGADPNSNQPQHF. DNA for the CDR3: TGTGCCAGTGGTGCAGATCCCAATAGCAATCAGCCCCAGCATTTT.

In its sample, this clonotype was seen many times. The V gene is TRBV7-9, the J gene TRBJ1-2; unclear D gene. This CDR3 spans 15 amino acids. Germline V CDR1 and CDR2: SEHNR, FQNEAQ (reference sequence). The V and J ends lost 1 base and 7 bases respectively, with 16 bases between them. CDR3 nucleotide sequence: TGTGCCAGCAGCTTAGTTTTCACCCCCCTGGGTGGCTACACCTTC. It specifies CASSLVFTPLGGYTF.

V usage is TRBV2 and J usage is TRBJ2-3; 8 bases fit TRBD1. V was clipped by 4 bases and J by 4 bases; unmatched bases: 7. CDR3 length: 15 residues. The V gene's germline CDR1 is SNHLY and CDR2 FYNNEI. CDR3 DNA sequence: TGTGCCAGCAGTGTTGCAGGGGGCGAAGCAGATACGCAGTATTTT. This gives the protein CASSVAGGEADTQYF.

This rearrangement joins TRBV7-2 to TRBJ1-1, with D possibly matching TRBD1 (5 bases). The CDR3 spans 14 residues. Looked up from germline, CDR1 is SGHTA and CDR2 is FQGNSA. V was clipped by 5 bases and J by 6 bases, with 16 bases between them. This CDR3 is CASSRGVGRPEAFF. CDR3 DNA sequence: TGTGCCAGCAGCAGGGGTGTGGGCCGCCCTGAAGCTTTCTTT. The full variable domain, its missing parts supplied by reference TRBV7-2 and TRBJ1-1, is GAGVSQSPSNKVTEKGKDVELRCDPISGHTALYWYRQSLGQGLEFLIYFQGNSAPDKSGLPSDRFSAERTGGSVSTLTIQRTQQEDSAVYLCASSRGVGRPEAFFGQGTRLTVV.